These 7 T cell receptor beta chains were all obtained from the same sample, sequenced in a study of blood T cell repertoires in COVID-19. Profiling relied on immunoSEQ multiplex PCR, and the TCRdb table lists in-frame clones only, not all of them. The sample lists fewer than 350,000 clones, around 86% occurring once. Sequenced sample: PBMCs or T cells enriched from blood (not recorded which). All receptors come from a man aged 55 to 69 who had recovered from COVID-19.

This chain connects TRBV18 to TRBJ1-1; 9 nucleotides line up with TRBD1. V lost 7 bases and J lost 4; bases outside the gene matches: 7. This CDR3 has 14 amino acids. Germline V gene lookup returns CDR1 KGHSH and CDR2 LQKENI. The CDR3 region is CASWAGQGFTEAFF. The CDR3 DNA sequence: TGTGCCAGCTGGGCGGGACAGGGATTCACTGAAGCTTTCTTT.

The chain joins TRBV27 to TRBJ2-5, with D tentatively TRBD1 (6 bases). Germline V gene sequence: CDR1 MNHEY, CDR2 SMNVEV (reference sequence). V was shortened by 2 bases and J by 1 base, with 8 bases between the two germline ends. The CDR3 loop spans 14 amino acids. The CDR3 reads CASSLADSQETQYF. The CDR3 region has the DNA TGTGCCAGCAGTTTAGCGGACAGCCAAGAGACCCAGTACTTC.

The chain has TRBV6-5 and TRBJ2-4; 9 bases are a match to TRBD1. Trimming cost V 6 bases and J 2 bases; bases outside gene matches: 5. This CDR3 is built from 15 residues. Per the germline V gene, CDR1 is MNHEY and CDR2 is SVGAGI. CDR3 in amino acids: CASSFNRGPKNIQYF. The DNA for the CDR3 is TGTGCCAGCAGCTTCAACAGGGGGCCCAAAAACATTCAGTACTTC.

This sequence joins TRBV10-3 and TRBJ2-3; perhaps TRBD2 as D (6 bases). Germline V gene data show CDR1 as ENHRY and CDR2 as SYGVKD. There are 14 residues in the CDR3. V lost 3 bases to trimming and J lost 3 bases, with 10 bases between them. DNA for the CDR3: TGTGCCATCAGTGACCCGGGACTGACAGATACGCAGTATTTT. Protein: CAISDPGLTDTQYF.

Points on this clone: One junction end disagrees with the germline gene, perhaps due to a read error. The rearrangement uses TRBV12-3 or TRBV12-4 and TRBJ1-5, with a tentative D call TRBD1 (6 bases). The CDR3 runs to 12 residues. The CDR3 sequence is CASSPEQGPGDF. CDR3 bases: TGTGCCAGCAGTCCAGAACAGGGACCTGGGGATTTT.

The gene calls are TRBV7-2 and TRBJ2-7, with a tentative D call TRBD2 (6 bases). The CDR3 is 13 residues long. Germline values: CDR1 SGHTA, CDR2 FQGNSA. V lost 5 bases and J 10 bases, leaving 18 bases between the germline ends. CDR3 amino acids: CASSHGGVLRQYF. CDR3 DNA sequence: TGTGCCAGCAGCCACGGCGGGGTACTGAGACAGTACTTC.

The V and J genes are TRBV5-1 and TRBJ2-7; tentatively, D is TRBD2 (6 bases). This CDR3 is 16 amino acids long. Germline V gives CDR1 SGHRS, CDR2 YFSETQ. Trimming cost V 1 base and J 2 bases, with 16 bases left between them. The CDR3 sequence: CASSLSAGGNTYEQYF. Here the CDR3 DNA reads TGCGCCAGCAGCTTGTCTGCGGGCGGGAACACCTACGAGCAGTACTTC. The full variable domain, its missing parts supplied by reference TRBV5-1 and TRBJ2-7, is KAGVTQTPRYLIKTRGQQVTLSCSPISGHRSVSWYQQTPGQGLQFLFEYFSETQRNKGNFPGRFSGRQFSNSRSEMNVSTLELGDSALYLCASSLSAGGNTYEQYFGPGTRLTVT.